One and the same sample provided the 5 T cell receptor beta chains below, sequenced in a study of blood T cell repertoires in COVID-19 (dated by TCRdb to 2018 to 2020). The receptor library was made with the immunoSEQ multiplex PCR assay. Held by TCRdb, this immuneACCESS table contains in-frame sequences only and omits some clones. Under half of the omission traces to an unresolved V gene where checked; the cause of the rest is unknown. The sample data list roughly 87,000 clones, and over 70% of these were observed just once. Roughly 4% of the sample goes to the ten largest clones. Sequencing was carried out using peripheral blood. These receptors came from a woman in her fifties or sixties with acute or convalescent COVID-19.

Comments on this clone: This specimen includes other DNA sequences encoding the same CDR3. V gene TRBV27 combines with J gene TRBJ1-1; 8 positions match TRBD1. The germline CDR1 and CDR2 sequences are MNHEY and SMNVEV (reference sequence). The ends lost 6 bases at V and 2 bases at J; junction bases unmatched: 2. The CDR3 is 13 residues long. The CDR3 loop reads CASRGQGNTEAFF. The CDR3 DNA reads as TGTGCCAGCAGAGGACAGGGCAACACTGAAGCTTTCTTT.

This chain links TRBV28 with TRBJ1-1; D gene unclear. This CDR3 is 14 amino acids long. V lost 7 bases, J lost 0 bases, and 12 bases lay in between. CDR1 and CDR2 from the germline V gene are MDHEN and SYDVKM. The CDR3 sequence: CASNLNGMNTEAFF. For the CDR3, the DNA is TGTGCCAGCAATCTCAACGGGATGAACACTGAAGCTTTCTTT. The full variable domain, completed using reference TRBV28 and TRBJ1-1, is DVKVTQSSRYLVKRTGEKVFLECVQDMDHENMFWYRQDPGLGLRLIYFSYDVKMKEKGDIPEGYSVSREKKERFSLILESASTNQTSMYLCASNLNGMNTEAFFGQGTRLTVV.

This rearrangement joins TRBV6-5 to TRBJ2-5; TRBD2 aligns across 11 bases. V trimming: 7 bases; J trimming: 5 bases; junction bases outside the gene matches: 9. The V gene's germline CDR1 is MNHEY and CDR2 SVGAGI. The CDR3 is 15 residues long. The CDR3: CASTRPASGGETQYF. CDR3 DNA sequence: TGTGCCAGCACCCGACCGGCTAGCGGGGGGGAGACCCAGTACTTC.

The CDR3 DNA follows: TGTGCCAGCAGCCAAATTGCCGCGGAAGGAAACACCATATATTTT. Translated: CASSQIAAEGNTIYF. The chain joins TRBV3-1 (or the pseudogene TRBV3-2) to TRBJ1-3; D is unclear. CDR3 size: 15 residues. Germline values: CDR1 LGHDT, CDR2 YNNKEL (reference sequence). The V and J ends lost 2 bases and 4 bases respectively, with 12 bases between them.

This clone was observed a handful of times. The rearrangement joins TRBV15 to TRBJ2-7; 10 nucleotides agree with TRBD1. The CDR3 runs 15 residues. The V segment lost 3 bases and the J segment 1 base; nucleotides outside the gene matches: 3. CDR1 LNHNV and CDR2 YYDKDF come from the germline V gene (reference sequence). The CDR3, as DNA: TGTGCCACCAGCAGTCCGGGACAGGGGTCCTACGAGCAGTACTTC. It encodes CATSSPGQGSYEQYF.